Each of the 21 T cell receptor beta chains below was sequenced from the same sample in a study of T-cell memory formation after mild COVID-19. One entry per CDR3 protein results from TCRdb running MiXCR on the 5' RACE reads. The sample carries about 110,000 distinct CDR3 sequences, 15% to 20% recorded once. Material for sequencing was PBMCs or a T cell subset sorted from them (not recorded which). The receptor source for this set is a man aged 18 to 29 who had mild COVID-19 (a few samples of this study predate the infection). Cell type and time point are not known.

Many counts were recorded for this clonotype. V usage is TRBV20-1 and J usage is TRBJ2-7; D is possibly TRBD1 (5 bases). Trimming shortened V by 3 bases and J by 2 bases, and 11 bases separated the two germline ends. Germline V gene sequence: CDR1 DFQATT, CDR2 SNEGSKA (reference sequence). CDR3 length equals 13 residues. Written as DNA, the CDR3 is TGCAGTGCTAGCTCCGACAGAACCTACGAGCAGTACGTC. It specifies CSASSDRTYEQYV.

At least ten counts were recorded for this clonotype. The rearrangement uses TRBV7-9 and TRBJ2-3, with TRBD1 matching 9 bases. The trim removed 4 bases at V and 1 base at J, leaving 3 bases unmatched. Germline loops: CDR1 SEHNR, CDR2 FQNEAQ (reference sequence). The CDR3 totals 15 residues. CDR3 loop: CASSSHRGRTDTQYF. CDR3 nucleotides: TGTGCCAGCAGCTCGCACAGGGGGCGCACAGATACGCAGTATTTT.

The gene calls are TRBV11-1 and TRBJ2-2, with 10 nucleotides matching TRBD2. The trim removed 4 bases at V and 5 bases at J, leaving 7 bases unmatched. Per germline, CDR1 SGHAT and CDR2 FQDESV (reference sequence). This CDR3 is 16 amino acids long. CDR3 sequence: CASSSTPTSGTGELFF. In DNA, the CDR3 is TGTGCCAGCAGCTCAACTCCGACTAGCGGGACCGGGGAGCTGTTTTTT.

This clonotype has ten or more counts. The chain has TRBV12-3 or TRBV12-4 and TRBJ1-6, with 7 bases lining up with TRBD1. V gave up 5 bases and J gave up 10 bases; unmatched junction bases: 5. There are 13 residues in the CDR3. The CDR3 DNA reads TGTGCCAGCAGTGTAACAGGGGAATCACCCCTCCACTTT. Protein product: CASSVTGESPLHF.

In DNA, the CDR3 is TGCGCCAGCAGCTTGCTGGCGGGGGGGCCTGATACGCAGTATTTT. It yields the protein CASSLLAGGPDTQYF. J is TRBJ2-3 and V is TRBV5-1; TRBD2 matches 9 bases. The V segment lost 1 base and the J segment 6 bases; nucleotides outside the gene matches: 6. Germline V gene sequence: CDR1 SGHRS, CDR2 YFSETQ. The CDR3 is 15 amino acids.

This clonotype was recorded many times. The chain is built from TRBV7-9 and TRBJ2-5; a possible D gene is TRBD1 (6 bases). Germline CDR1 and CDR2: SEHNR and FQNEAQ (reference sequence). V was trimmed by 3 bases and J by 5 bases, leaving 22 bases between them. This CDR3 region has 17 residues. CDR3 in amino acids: CASSFPRQDPLRETQYF. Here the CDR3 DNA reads TGTGCCAGCAGCTTTCCGAGACAGGACCCCCTCAGGGAGACCCAGTACTTC.

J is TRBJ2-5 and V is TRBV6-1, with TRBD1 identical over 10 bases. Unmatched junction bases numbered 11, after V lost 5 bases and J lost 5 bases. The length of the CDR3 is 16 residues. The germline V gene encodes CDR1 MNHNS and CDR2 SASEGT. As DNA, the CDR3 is TGTGCCAGCAGTTTTCCGGGACAGGGGACCGGGGAGACCCAGTACTTC. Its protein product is CASSFPGQGTGETQYF.

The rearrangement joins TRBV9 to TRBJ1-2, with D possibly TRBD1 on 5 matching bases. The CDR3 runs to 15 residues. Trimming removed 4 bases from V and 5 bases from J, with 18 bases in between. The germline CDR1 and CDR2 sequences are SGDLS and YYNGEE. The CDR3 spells CASSPPGRGSYGYTF. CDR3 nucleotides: TGTGCCAGCAGCCCCCCTGGAAGGGGCAGTTATGGCTACACCTTC.

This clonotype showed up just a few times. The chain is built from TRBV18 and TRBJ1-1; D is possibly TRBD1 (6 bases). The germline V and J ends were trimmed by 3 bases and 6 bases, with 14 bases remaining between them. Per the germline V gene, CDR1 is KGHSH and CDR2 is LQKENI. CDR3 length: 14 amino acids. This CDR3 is CASSPGQWVPEAFF. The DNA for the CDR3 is TGTGCCAGCTCACCCGGACAGTGGGTCCCTGAAGCTTTCTTT. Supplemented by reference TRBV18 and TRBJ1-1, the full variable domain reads NAGVMQNPRHLVRRRGQEARLRCSPMKGHSHVYWYRQLPEEGLKFMVYLQKENIIDESGMPKERFSAEFPKEGPSILRIQQVVRGDSAAYFCASSPGQWVPEAFFGQGTRLTVV.

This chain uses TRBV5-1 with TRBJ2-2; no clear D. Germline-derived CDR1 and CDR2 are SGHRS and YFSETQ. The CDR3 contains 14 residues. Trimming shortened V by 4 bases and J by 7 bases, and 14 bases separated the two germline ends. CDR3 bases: TGCGCCAGCAGCCCCACAATGAATGTCGGGGAGCTGTTTTTT. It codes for CASSPTMNVGELFF.

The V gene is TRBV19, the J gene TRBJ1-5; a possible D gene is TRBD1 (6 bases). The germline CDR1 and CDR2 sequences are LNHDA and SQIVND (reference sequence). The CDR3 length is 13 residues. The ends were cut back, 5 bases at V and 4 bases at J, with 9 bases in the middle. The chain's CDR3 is CASSDRLNQPQHF. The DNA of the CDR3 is TGTGCCAGTAGTGACAGGTTAAATCAGCCCCAGCATTTT. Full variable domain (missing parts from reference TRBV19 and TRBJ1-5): DGGITQSPKYLFRKEGQNVTLSCEQNLNHDAMYWYRQDPGQGLRLIYYSQIVNDFQKGDIAEGYSVSREKKESFPLTVTSAQKNPTAFYLCASSDRLNQPQHFGDGTRLSIL.

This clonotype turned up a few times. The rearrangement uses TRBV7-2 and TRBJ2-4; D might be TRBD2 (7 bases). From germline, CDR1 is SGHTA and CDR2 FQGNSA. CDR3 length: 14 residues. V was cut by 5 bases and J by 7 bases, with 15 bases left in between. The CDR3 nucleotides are TGTGCCAGCAGCCCAGACCCGGGGGGCAACATTCAGTACTTC. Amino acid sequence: CASSPDPGGNIQYF.

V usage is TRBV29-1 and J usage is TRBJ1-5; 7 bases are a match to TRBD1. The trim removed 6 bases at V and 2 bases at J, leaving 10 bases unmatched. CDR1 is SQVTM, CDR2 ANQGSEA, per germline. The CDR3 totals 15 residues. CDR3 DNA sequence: TGCAGCGTCTCACAGGGGTTATTAGGCAATCAGCCCCAGCATTTT. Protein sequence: CSVSQGLLGNQPQHF.

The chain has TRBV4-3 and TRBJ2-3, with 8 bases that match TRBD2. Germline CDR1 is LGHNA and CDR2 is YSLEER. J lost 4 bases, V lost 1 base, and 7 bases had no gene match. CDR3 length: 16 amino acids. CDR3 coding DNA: TGCGCCAGCAGCCAAGCCGCGGGACTAGTGTCAGATACGCAGTATTTT. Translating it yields CASSQAAGLVSDTQYF.

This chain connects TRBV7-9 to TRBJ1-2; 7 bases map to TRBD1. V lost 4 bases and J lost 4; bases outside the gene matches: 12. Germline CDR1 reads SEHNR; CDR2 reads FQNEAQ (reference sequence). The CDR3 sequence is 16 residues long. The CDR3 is CASSSYSRDSPYGYTF. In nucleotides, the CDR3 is TGTGCCAGCAGCTCCTACTCCCGGGACAGCCCCTATGGCTACACCTTC.

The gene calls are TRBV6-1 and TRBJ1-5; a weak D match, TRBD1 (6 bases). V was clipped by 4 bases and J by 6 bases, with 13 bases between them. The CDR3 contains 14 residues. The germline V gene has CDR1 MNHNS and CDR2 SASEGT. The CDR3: CASSGTGMVQPQHF. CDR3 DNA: TGTGCCAGCAGTGGTACAGGGATGGTTCAGCCCCAGCATTTT.

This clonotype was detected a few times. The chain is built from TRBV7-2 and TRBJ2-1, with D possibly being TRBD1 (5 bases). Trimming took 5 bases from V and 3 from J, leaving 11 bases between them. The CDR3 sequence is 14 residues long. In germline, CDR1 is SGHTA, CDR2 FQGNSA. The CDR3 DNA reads TGTGCCAGCAGCGTAGGGGTCGGCTACAATGAGCAGTTCTTC. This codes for CASSVGVGYNEQFF.

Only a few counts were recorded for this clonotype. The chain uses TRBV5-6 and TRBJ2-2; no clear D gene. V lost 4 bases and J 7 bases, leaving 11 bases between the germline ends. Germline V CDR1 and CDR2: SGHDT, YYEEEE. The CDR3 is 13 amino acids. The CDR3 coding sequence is TGTGCCAGCAGCCTAGGACCCGTCGGGGAGCTGTTTTTT. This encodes CASSLGPVGELFF. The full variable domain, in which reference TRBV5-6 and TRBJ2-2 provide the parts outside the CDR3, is DAGVTQSPTHLIKTRGQQVTLRCSPKSGHDTVSWYQQALGQGPQFIFQYYEEEERQRGNFPDRFSGHQFPNYSSELNVNALLLGDSALYLCASSLGPVGELFFGEGSRLTVL.

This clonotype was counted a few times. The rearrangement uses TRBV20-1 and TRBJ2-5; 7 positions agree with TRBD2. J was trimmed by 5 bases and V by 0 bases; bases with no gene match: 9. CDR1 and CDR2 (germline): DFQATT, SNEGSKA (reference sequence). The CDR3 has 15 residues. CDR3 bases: TGCAGTGCTAGAGATCCAGCGGGGATGGGGGAGACCCAGTACTTC. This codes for CSARDPAGMGETQYF.

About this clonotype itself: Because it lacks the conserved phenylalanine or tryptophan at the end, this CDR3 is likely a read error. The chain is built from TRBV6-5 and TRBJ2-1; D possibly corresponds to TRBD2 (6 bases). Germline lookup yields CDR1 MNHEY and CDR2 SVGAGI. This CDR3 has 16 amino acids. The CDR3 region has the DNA TGTGACAGCAGCCCCGGGAGCGCCCAGGGTAACAATGAGCAGTTCTTA. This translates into CDSSPGSAQGNNEQFL.

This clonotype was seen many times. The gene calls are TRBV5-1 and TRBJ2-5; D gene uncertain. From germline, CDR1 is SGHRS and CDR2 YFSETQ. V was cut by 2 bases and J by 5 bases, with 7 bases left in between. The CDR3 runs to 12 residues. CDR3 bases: TGCGCCAGCAGCTTTGTTGACGAGACCCAGTACTTC. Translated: CASSFVDETQYF.